These T cell receptor beta chains were read from a single sample in a study of T cell responses to AZD1222 COVID-19 vaccine. Only in-frame clones appear in the TCRdb table, and some are missing; sequencing was by immunoSEQ multiplex PCR. Seen here are some 170,000 clones, about nine tenths observed once, and the top ten hold approximately 4%. Sequenced material: peripheral blood, taken 28 days after the second dose of the MenACWY control vaccine. The receptors shown here come from an adult who received the MenACWY meningococcal vaccine as a control. CDR3s include the opening cysteine and the closing phenylalanine or tryptophan. The order of the fields is clone size, J gene, V gene, D gene, CDR3 protein, CDR3 DNA. D genes are given only for firm matches. Rows may omit the clone size; those that give it use once, few, many or a size class.

>.|TRBJ1-2|TRBV11-2|.
CASSLVNRVYGYTF
TGTGCCAGCAGCTTAGTGAACAGGGTCTATGGCTACACCTTC
>few|TRBJ1-4|TRBV10-2|.
CASSERGAQEKLFF
TGCGCCAGCAGTGAGCGGGGGGCGCAGGAAAAACTGTTTTTT
>.|TRBJ2-7|TRBV4-1|.
CASSRLAINTYEQYF
TGCGCCAGCAGTCGTCTAGCGATAAATACCTACGAGCAGTACTTC
>.|TRBJ2-7|TRBV11-3|.
CASSFLGNSYEQYF
TGTGCCAGCAGCTTTCTCGGGAACTCCTACGAGCAGTACTTC
>.|TRBJ1-1|TRBV18|.
CASSVQGYLEAFF
TGTGCCAGCTCAGTTCAGGGTTACCTAGAAGCTTTCTTT
>.|TRBJ1-2|TRBV19|.
CASNVGYGYTF
TGTGCCAGTAACGTAGGCTATGGCTACACCTTC
>few|TRBJ2-7|TRBV7-9|.
CASSLVGGYEQYF
TGTGCCAGCAGCTTAGTAGGGGGGTACGAGCAGTACTTC
>.|TRBJ1-4|TRBV19|.
CASRGEGLATNEKLFF
TGTGCCAGTAGAGGGGAAGGTCTCGCAACTAATGAAAAACTGTTTTTT
>once|TRBJ2-7|TRBV5-1|.
CASSPPYEQYF
TGCGCCAGCAGCCCTCCCTACGAGCAGTACTTC
>many|TRBJ1-1|TRBV28|.
CASSFPLDSMNTEAFF
TGTGCCAGCAGTTTCCCTCTGGACAGCATGAACACTGAAGCTTTCTTT
>.|TRBJ2-7|TRBV2|.
CASAGRDDYEQYF
TGTGCCAGCGCCGGACGGGACGACTACGAGCAGTACTTC
>.|TRBJ2-1|TRBV6-5|TRBD2
CASIRLAGVPLEQFF
TGTGCCAGCATTAGACTAGCGGGGGTACCCCTTGAGCAGTTCTTC
>.|TRBJ2-3|TRBV28|.
CASSSGADTQYF
TGTGCCAGCAGTTCAGGCGCTGATACGCAGTATTTT
>.|TRBJ2-5|TRBV27|.
CASSHDTKLGETQYF
TGTGCCAGCAGCCACGACACAAAGCTCGGGGAGACCCAGTACTTC
>.|TRBJ1-2|TRBV7-2|.
CASSFGSDYGYTF
TGTGCCAGCAGCTTTGGGTCAGACTATGGCTACACCTTC
>.|TRBJ2-1|TRBV4-1|.
CASSQAGSYNEQFF
TGCGCCAGCAGCCAAGCGGGCTCCTACAATGAGCAGTTCTTC
>.|TRBJ2-5|TRBV7-8|TRBD2
CASSLTSGRGPQETQYF
TGTGCCAGCAGCTTGACTAGCGGGAGAGGGCCTCAGGAGACCCAGTACTTC
>.|TRBJ2-7|TRBV11-2|TRBD1
CASSPTGREQYF
TGTGCCAGCAGCCCGACAGGGCGGGAGCAGTACTTC
>.|TRBJ2-1|TRBV5-4|TRBD1
CASSLGGTGDNEQFF
TGTGCCAGCAGCTTGGGGGGGACAGGGGACAATGAGCAGTTCTTC
>few|TRBJ2-1|TRBV9|TRBD2
CASSVSYRTGTKPFF
TGTGCCAGCAGCGTATCCTATCGTACTGGGACTAAGCCGTTCTTC